The 8 T cell receptor beta chains in this list originate from one sample, sequenced in a study of control samples from healthy donors and cancer patients. Assay: immunoSEQ multiplex PCR; the TCRdb copy retains only in-frame clones and omits some. The sample has about 170,000 clones; around 90% are singletons. What was sequenced was blood. The receptor source for this set is a man younger than 40 in good health.

J is TRBJ2-1 and V is TRBV7-2; 10 nucleotides match TRBD2. V trimming: 6 bases; J trimming: 7 bases; junction bases outside the gene matches: 18. The CDR3 has 18 residues. In germline, CDR1 is SGHTA, CDR2 FQGNSA. CDR3 in DNA: TGTGCCAGCAGTCAAACCCGGACTAGCGGAACCCTAAGGAATGAGCAGTTCTTC. Translated: CASSQTRTSGTLRNEQFF.

The CDR3 DNA reads as TGCGCCAGCAGCAAGGAGGGCCTAATGGACAGGACTGAAGCTTTCTTT. As protein: CASSKEGLMDRTEAFF. This rearrangement joins TRBV5-1 to TRBJ1-1; 7 bases map to TRBD1. V trimming: 4 bases; J trimming: 5 bases; junction bases outside the gene matches: 14. Germline-derived CDR1 and CDR2 are SGHRS and YFSETQ. The CDR3 contains 16 residues. The full variable domain, rest sourced from reference TRBV5-1 and TRBJ1-1, is KAGVTQTPRYLIKTRGQQVTLSCSPISGHRSVSWYQQTPGQGLQFLFEYFSETQRNKGNFPGRFSGRQFSNSRSEMNVSTLELGDSALYLCASSKEGLMDRTEAFFGQGTRLTVV.

V gene TRBV18 combines with J gene TRBJ1-1, with 8 bases lining up with TRBD1. Germline V gene sequence: CDR1 KGHSH, CDR2 LQKENI. The CDR3 loop spans 15 amino acids. Trimming cost V 3 bases and J 2 bases; bases outside gene matches: 5. CDR3 DNA sequence: TGTGCCAGCTCACCGTCGACAGGGGTTAACACTGAAGCTTTCTTT. Amino acids: CASSPSTGVNTEAFF. Looking up the rest from reference TRBV18 and TRBJ1-1 gives the full variable domain: NAGVMQNPRHLVRRRGQEARLRCSPMKGHSHVYWYRQLPEEGLKFMVYLQKENIIDESGMPKERFSAEFPKEGPSILRIQQVVRGDSAAYFCASSPSTGVNTEAFFGQGTRLTVV.

The chain links TRBV6-1 to TRBJ2-6; D is undetermined. The CDR3 sequence is 14 residues long. Germline V gives CDR1 MNHNS, CDR2 SASEGT. V was shortened by 8 bases and J by 5 bases, with 13 bases between the two germline ends. The CDR3 DNA reads as TGTGCCAGCTCGCTCGGCTCCAGGGCCAACGTCCTGACTTTC. Translated: CASSLGSRANVLTF.

The chain links TRBV18 to TRBJ1-5, with D hard to call. Germline V gives CDR1 KGHSH, CDR2 LQKENI. Trimming cost V 4 bases and J 3 bases, with 7 bases left between them. The CDR3 has 13 amino acids. CDR3 DNA: TGTGCCAGCTCACGAGCATACAATCAGCCCCAGCATTTT. The encoded protein is CASSRAYNQPQHF. Full variable domain (rest looked up from reference TRBV18 and TRBJ1-5): NAGVMQNPRHLVRRRGQEARLRCSPMKGHSHVYWYRQLPEEGLKFMVYLQKENIIDESGMPKERFSAEFPKEGPSILRIQQVVRGDSAAYFCASSRAYNQPQHFGDGTRLSIL.

V and J are TRBV3-1 (or the pseudogene TRBV3-2) and TRBJ1-3; D ambiguous. Germline V gives CDR1 LGHDT, CDR2 YNNKEL (reference sequence). The length of the CDR3 is 12 residues. Trimming shortened V by 1 base and J by 7 bases, and 5 bases separated the two germline ends. CDR3 bases: TGTGCCAGCAGCCAAGCTTCCAACACCATATATTTT. The encoded protein is CASSQASNTIYF.

The chain uses TRBV28 and TRBJ1-2; 9 positions agree with TRBD1. Germline CDR1 is MDHEN and CDR2 is SYDVKM. CDR3 length: 14 residues. Trimming removed 2 bases from V and 6 bases from J; junction bases left unmatched: 4. CDR3 DNA: TGTGCCAGCAGTTTAACAGGGGGCGGTCATGGCTACACCTTC. Translation: CASSLTGGGHGYTF.

The chain is built from TRBV9 and TRBJ2-7; TRBD1 aligns across 9 bases. The germline CDR1 and CDR2 sequences are SGDLS and YYNGEE. The J segment lost 0 bases and the V segment lost 4 bases, leaving 5 bases of the junction unmatched. The CDR3 consists of 15 residues. CDR3 coding DNA: TGTGCCAGCAGCCCCTCGGGACAGGGCTCCTACGAGCAGTACTTC. It specifies CASSPSGQGSYEQYF.